This T cell receptor (beta chain) is drawn from a study of identical twins. Findings and limits, study-wide: Sharing of beta out-of-frame sequences by twins showed a weaker excess. Out-of-frame sharing of TCR alpha in monozygotic twins was underestimated by models. Partly confounded zero-insertion analyses could result from invariant MAIT and iNKT cells.

Germline V CDR1 and CDR2: MNHEY, SMNVEV (reference sequence). The ends lost 5 bases at V and 3 bases at J; junction bases unmatched: 7. The CDR3 runs 16 residues. Everyone who gave samples was a healthy Caucasian. Concerning this clonotype: Its antigen is still unknown.

TCRdb processed the 5' RACE reads anew with MiXCR; each CDR3 protein has one entry. The sample lists around 650,000 distinct CDR3 sequences; around 7.5% were seen once. These sequences were also reported in another study, on yellow fever vaccine responses in identical twins.

This receptor was identified in a woman under 30 in good health. Input material: PBMCs. The rearrangement uses TRBV27 and TRBJ2-7; TRBD2 aligns across 13 bases. The CDR3 DNA is TGTGCCAGCAGTCCCCGGACTAGCGGGAGAAGCTACGAGCAGTACTTC. Protein product: CASSPRTSGRSYEQYF.